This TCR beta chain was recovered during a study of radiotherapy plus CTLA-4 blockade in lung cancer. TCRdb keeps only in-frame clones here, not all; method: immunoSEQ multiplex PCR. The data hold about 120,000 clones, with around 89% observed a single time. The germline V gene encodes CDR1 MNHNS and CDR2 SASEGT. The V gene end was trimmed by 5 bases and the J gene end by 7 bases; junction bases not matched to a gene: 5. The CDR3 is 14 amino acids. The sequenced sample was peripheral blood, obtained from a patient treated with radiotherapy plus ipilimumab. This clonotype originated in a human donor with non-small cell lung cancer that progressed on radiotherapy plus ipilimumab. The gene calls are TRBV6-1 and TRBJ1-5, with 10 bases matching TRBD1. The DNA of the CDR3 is TGTGCCAGCAGTCTCCGGACAGGGGGACAGCCCCAGCATTTT. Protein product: CASSLRTGGQPQHF.